Following are 17 T cell receptor beta chains from one sample sequenced in a study of shared clonotypes between healthy human individuals. The assay was immunoSEQ multiplex PCR, and TCRdb's table has in-frame clones only and misses some. This sample yields approximately 1.4 million clones, of which approximately 98% are seen a single time; less than 0.55% belongs to the top ten. The sequenced sample consisted of naive CD4+ T cells sorted from blood. Subset defined: CD45RA+ positively selected. The source is a man aged 25 to 40 in good health.

The chain employs TRBV2 and TRBJ2-7; TRBD2 matches 15 bases. Trimming removed 5 bases from V and 5 bases from J; junction bases left unmatched: 1. CDR1 SNHLY and CDR2 FYNNEI come from the germline V gene. The CDR3 covers 14 residues. CDR3 nucleotide sequence: TGTGCCAGCAGTCGGACTAGCGGGAGGGACGAGCAGTACTTC. This codes for CASSRTSGRDEQYF.

The rearrangement joins TRBV2 to TRBJ1-2, with TRBD1 as a possible D gene (5 bases). Germline V gives CDR1 SNHLY, CDR2 FYNNEI. The CDR3 runs 14 residues. The V gene lost 4 bases and the J gene lost 7 bases, with 16 bases spanning the gap. As DNA, the CDR3 is TGTGCCAGCAGTGTTTCTCGGGACGCAGGTGGCTACACCTTC. Translated: CASSVSRDAGGYTF.

This clone was seen once. The chain joins TRBV7-8 to TRBJ1-1; unclear D gene. Germline V gives CDR1 SGHVS, CDR2 FQNEAQ. Trimming shortened V by 1 base and J by 13 bases, and 16 bases separated the two germline ends. The CDR3 totals 13 residues. CDR3 protein: CASSLGPGIGDFF. Written as DNA, the CDR3 is TGTGCCAGCAGCTTAGGTCCGGGAATCGGTGATTTCTTT.

A single count supports this clone. The rearrangement links TRBV11-2 to TRBJ1-1, with D possibly TRBD1 on 6 matching bases. Germline V CDR1 and CDR2: SGHAT, FQNNGV. V was cut by 5 bases and J by 0 bases, with 16 bases left in between. CDR3 size: 16 residues. CDR3 sequence reads: CASSLVTGWLNTEAFF. In DNA form, the CDR3 reads TGTGCCAGCAGCCTTGTGACAGGATGGTTGAACACTGAAGCTTTCTTT.

The chain is built from TRBV28 and TRBJ1-5; TRBD1 might be the D (5 bases). The CDR3 is made up of 17 amino acids. CDR1 MDHEN and CDR2 SYDVKM come from the germline V gene. Trimming took 4 bases from V and 1 from J, leaving 17 bases between them. CDR3 sequence: CASSSPTEGLSNQPQHF. The CDR3, as DNA: TGTGCCAGCAGTTCCCCGACAGAGGGACTAAGCAATCAGCCCCAGCATTTT.

This rearrangement joins TRBV21-1 to TRBJ1-2; the D call of TRBD1 is as the table states it, not checked on the DNA. TRBV21-1 is flagged as a pseudogene. The length of the CDR3 is 15 residues. This CDR3 reads CASSEPGTCFRGYTF. The CDR3 DNA sequence: TGTGCCAGCAGCGAACCCGGGACATGTTTTCGTGGCTACACCTTC.

The V gene is TRBV29-1, the J gene TRBJ2-7; tentative D call: TRBD1 (6 bases). The CDR3 runs 14 residues. CDR1 is SQVTM, CDR2 ANQGSEA, per germline. V lost 1 base and J lost 0, with 10 bases in between. This chain's CDR3 is CSVEVDRSSYEQYF. In nucleotides, the CDR3 is TGCAGCGTTGAAGTCGACAGGAGCTCCTACGAGCAGTACTTC.

This clone was recorded once. The rearrangement links TRBV28 to TRBJ2-1; D not certain. The V and J ends lost 7 bases and 0 bases respectively, with 13 bases between them. The germline CDR1 and CDR2 sequences are MDHEN and SYDVKM. The CDR3 loop spans 15 amino acids. The CDR3 DNA sequence: TGTGCCAGCAATTTCAAGCCGAGCTCCTACAATGAGCAGTTCTTC. This sequence encodes CASNFKPSSYNEQFF. The full variable domain, its missing parts supplied by reference TRBV28 and TRBJ2-1, is DVKVTQSSRYLVKRTGEKVFLECVQDMDHENMFWYRQDPGLGLRLIYFSYDVKMKEKGDIPEGYSVSREKKERFSLILESASTNQTSMYLCASNFKPSSYNEQFFGPGTRLTVL.

CDR3 bases: TGTGCCAGCAGCTTAAGACTAGCGGGAACCCATGAGCAGTTCTTC. Translated: CASSLRLAGTHEQFF. The V gene is TRBV13, the J gene TRBJ2-1; 11 positions match TRBD2. This CDR3 has 15 amino acids. The V segment lost 2 bases and the J segment 8 bases; nucleotides outside the gene matches: 5. Germline assignment: CDR1 PRHDT and CDR2 FYEKMQ (reference sequence).

In its sample, this clone was seen once. This chain uses TRBV7-8 with TRBJ1-2, with TRBD1 matching 10 bases. The germline V gene has CDR1 SGHVS and CDR2 FQNEAQ. J lost 5 bases, V lost 5 bases, and 14 bases had no gene match. This CDR3 region has 17 residues. The CDR3 nucleotides are TGTGCCAGCAGCCTTACCGGGACAGGGGCCGCAAGTTATGGCTACACCTTC. Encoded protein: CASSLTGTGAASYGYTF.

The rearrangement links TRBV7-9 to TRBJ2-7; a weak D match, TRBD2 (6 bases). V was cut by 5 bases and J by 7 bases, with 15 bases left in between. Germline V gene lookup returns CDR1 SEHNR and CDR2 FQNEAQ (reference sequence). The CDR3 is made up of 13 amino acids. The CDR3 loop is CASSGGRAGEQYF. The CDR3 coding sequence is TGTGCCAGCAGCGGAGGGAGAGCAGGAGAGCAGTACTTC.

This chain joins TRBV6-4 and TRBJ2-7, with 7 bases matching TRBD1. With 0 bases clipped from V and 5 bases from J, the junction kept 1 base outside the gene matches. The CDR3 is 13 amino acids. CDR1 and CDR2 from the germline V gene are MRHNA and SNTAGT. The CDR3 spells CASSDSGGHEQYF. Written as DNA, the CDR3 is TGTGCCAGCAGTGACTCAGGGGGCCACGAGCAGTACTTC.

This chain joins TRBV5-1 and TRBJ1-2; 8 bases line up with TRBD1. The CDR3 covers 13 residues. The V gene end was trimmed by 7 bases and the J gene end by 8 bases; junction bases not matched to a gene: 10. Germline values: CDR1 SGHRS, CDR2 YFSETQ. The CDR3 protein is CASSEDRVNGYTF. DNA of the CDR3: TGCGCCAGCTCTGAGGACAGGGTTAACGGCTACACCTTC.

The V gene is TRBV18, the J gene TRBJ2-5, with D perhaps TRBD1 or TRBD2 (5 bases each). In germline, CDR1 is KGHSH, CDR2 LQKENI. This CDR3 has 15 residues. The V gene lost 3 bases and the J gene lost 4 bases, with 15 bases spanning the gap. CDR3 coding DNA: TGTGCCAGCTCACCCGGATGGGGGAACGGAGAGACCCAGTACTTC. It translates to CASSPGWGNGETQYF. Filled out from reference TRBV18 and TRBJ2-5, the complete variable domain reads NAGVMQNPRHLVRRRGQEARLRCSPMKGHSHVYWYRQLPEEGLKFMVYLQKENIIDESGMPKERFSAEFPKEGPSILRIQQVVRGDSAAYFCASSPGWGNGETQYFGPGTRLLVL.

The V and J genes are TRBV10-3 and TRBJ2-2; D may match TRBD1 or TRBD2 (5 bases each). The CDR3 contains 15 residues. CDR1 and CDR2 (germline): ENHRY, SYGVKD. With 3 bases removed from V and 4 bases from J, the gap between germline ends came to 12 bases. As DNA, the CDR3 is TGTGCCATCAGTGAACTCCGGGACGCCACCGGGGAGCTGTTTTTT. Translated, it gives CAISELRDATGELFF.

CDR3 sequence reads: CASSYQLTSVETQYF. The CDR3 DNA follows: TGTGCCAGCAGTTACCAACTGACTAGCGTGGAGACCCAGTACTTC. This chain joins TRBV6-5 and TRBJ2-5; 8 bases are a match to TRBD2. CDR1 MNHEY and CDR2 SVGAGI come from the germline V gene. This CDR3 region has 15 residues. J gave up 5 bases and V 2 bases, and 7 bases lay outside the gene matches.

The CDR3 DNA follows: TGTGCCAGCAGCACTCCTCGGAGCTCCTACAATGAGCAGTTCTTC. It translates to CASSTPRSSYNEQFF. The J gene is TRBJ2-1, the V gene TRBV7-9; no clear D gene. With 5 bases removed from V and 0 bases from J, the gap between germline ends came to 11 bases. Germline V gives CDR1 SEHNR, CDR2 FQNEAQ (reference sequence). There are 15 residues in the CDR3.